This TCR beta chain comes out of a study of control samples from healthy donors and cancer patients. Produced via immunoSEQ multiplex PCR; TCRdb's table is partial and in-frame only. The sample has around 120,000 clones, 75% to 90% seen once. Trimming shortened V by 0 bases and J by 4 bases, and 12 bases separated the two germline ends. The germline CDR1 and CDR2 sequences are SGHTA and FQGNSA. This CDR3 has 16 amino acids. The sample was PBMCs. The V and J genes are TRBV7-2 and TRBJ1-4; TRBD1 might be the D (5 bases). This receptor was identified in a woman aged 50 to 60 with colorectal cancer. CDR3 loop: CASSLAIARGNEKLFF. DNA for the CDR3: TGTGCCAGCAGCTTAGCTATAGCAAGGGGTAATGAAAAACTGTTTTTT.